A selection of T cell receptor beta chains follows, all from one sample in a study of blood T cell repertoires in COVID-19. The protocol was immunoSEQ multiplex PCR, while the TCRdb copy is restricted to in-frame clones and leaves out a portion. The table includes about 150,000 clones, around 84% detected once. The sequenced sample consisted of peripheral blood. The receptors stem from a man aged 45 to 65 with active or convalescent COVID-19. The conserved cysteine and the conserved F or W are not part of the CDR3 here.

V gene: TRBV3-1/TRBV3-2
CDR3 protein: ASSQDRGYEQY

V gene: TRBV6-1
CDR3 protein: ASSEAGRNSPLH

V gene: TRBV2
CDR3 protein: ASSVGRGGRDGELF

V gene: TRBV7-2
CDR3 protein: ASSLGPQGSSTDTQY

V gene: TRBV15
CDR3 protein: ATSTFIGLAGENEQF

V gene: TRBV6-5
CDR3 protein: ASSSPPGGRETQY

V gene: TRBV24-1
CDR3 protein: ATSDLEDPYEQY

V gene: TRBV3-1/TRBV3-2
CDR3 protein: ASSQVAGGDIQY

V gene: TRBV4-2
CDR3 protein: ASSQDGGGANYGYT

V gene: TRBV6-2/TRBV6-3
CDR3 protein: ASSYSGRITGELF

V gene: TRBV4-3
CDR3 protein: ASSQDLEDTQY

V gene: TRBV5-1
CDR3 protein: ASSFLASEADTQY

V gene: TRBV19
CDR3 protein: ASSIDQDGAYEQY

V gene: TRBV27
CDR3 protein: ASRPQGDTQY

V gene: TRBV9
CDR3 protein: ASSVAHRRIIEAF

V gene: TRBV5-5
CDR3 protein: ASSGRTSFYEQY

V gene: TRBV20-1
CDR3 protein: SASSGTTNPREQY

V gene: TRBV15
CDR3 protein: ATRRAGSYGYT

V gene: TRBV7-9
CDR3 protein: ASSLKGDRGVNSPLH

V gene: TRBV10-3
CDR3 protein: AISDGTVYEQY